The entry below describes one TCR beta chain. After extraction with the RNeasy kit, roughly 0.45 to 1 ug of the RNA was reverse transcribed using random hexamers. The method of amplification for TCR beta CDR3 was immunoSEQ multiplex PCR, covering 54 Vbeta and 13 Jbeta. TCRdb redid the calling of the immunoSEQ multiplex PCR reads with MiXCR, one entry per CDR3 protein. The sample shows over 350,000 distinct CDR3 sequences, approximately 85% of them seen only once. These data come from a study of CD8 T cells in Susac syndrome. CDR3 length: 14 amino acids. Germline lookup yields CDR1 SGHRS and CDR2 YFSETQ. Trimming stripped 4 bases from V and 5 bases from J, with 13 bases between. Sequencing of TCR beta was performed on blood CD8+ and CD4+ T cells. Each multiple sclerosis control was a treatment-naive patient with relapsing-remitting disease that was either stable or active. Negative isolation was used for CD8+ and CD4+ T cells and FACS enrichment for TEMRA cells.

The receptor comes from a human donor with multiple sclerosis. The sequenced sample consisted of CD8+ T cells from PBMCs. This chain joins TRBV5-1 and TRBJ2-1, with D possibly TRBD2 on 6 matching bases. CDR3: CASSPGDGDNEQFF. CDR3 sequence (DNA): TGCGCCAGCAGCCCGGGAGACGGAGACAATGAGCAGTTCTTC.